A selection of T cell receptor beta chains follows, all from one sample in a study of cytomegalovirus exposure and HLA in healthy donors. Some clones are missing from TCRdb's copy, which holds only in-frame ones; the method was immunoSEQ multiplex PCR. The data show about 89,000 clones, about 80% seen once. Sequencing input: PBMCs. The receptors come from a male donor in good health and CMV-seronegative. Each CDR3 is given without its conserved first and last residue. Fields, in order: V gene, CDR3 protein.

V: TRBV19
CDR3: ASSTDRNYNEQF

V: TRBV9
CDR3: ASSPQTGGTEAF

V: TRBV5-1
CDR3: ASGLSVPGDEQF

V: TRBV28
CDR3: ASRDRRSNTEAF

V: TRBV28
CDR3: ASSLPGGKDTQY

V: TRBV7-2
CDR3: ASSLGSVNYGYT

V: TRBV5-4
CDR3: ASSLDRGEAF

V: TRBV5-1
CDR3: ASSLKTSGSNEQF

V: TRBV6-5
CDR3: ASSYESVTGNTIY

V: TRBV6-1
CDR3: ASSKKGTEAF

V: TRBV5-4
CDR3: ASSMGTGFTEAF

V: TRBV27
CDR3: ASSLFSGEETQY

V: TRBV7-9
CDR3: ASSPGGHDGYT

V: TRBV7-3
CDR3: ASSNPAGGGGASGYT

V: TRBV7-3
CDR3: ASSPKAGPYGYT

V: TRBV25-1
CDR3: ASSDPGQGKGYT

V: TRBV27
CDR3: ASSLNAGKANQPQH

V: TRBV9
CDR3: ASSVGLLTYEQY

V: TRBV19
CDR3: ASSAGGYNSPLH

V: TRBV7-9
CDR3: ASSYINRNTEAF

V: TRBV6-1
CDR3: ASRGQVYGYT

V: TRBV28
CDR3: AACGRQEQF

V: TRBV10-1
CDR3: ASSVIRGTPLENTEAF

V: TRBV29-1
CDR3: SVQTGTSNQPQH